Shown below are 26 T cell receptor beta chains from a single sample sequenced in a study of T cells in Graves' hyperthyroidism and ophthalmopathy. Amplified TCR beta CDR3 regions derived from RNA transcripts. The HTBI primer set drove a first-round RT-PCR of the TCR CDR3. A single record per CDR3 protein comes from TCRdb applying MiXCR to the multiplex PCR reads. The sample lists just over 550,000 distinct CDR3 sequences; about half were seen once. The specimen was peripheral blood or thyroid tissue (not recorded which). These receptors all stem from a woman younger than 30 with Graves' hyperthyroidism.

This chain uses TRBV7-4 with TRBJ1-2, with 8 bases fitting TRBD1. From germline, CDR1 is SGHVT and CDR2 SQSDAQ. The CDR3 length is 17 residues. V lost 1 base to trimming and J lost 5 bases; unmatched junction nucleotides: 12. CDR3 loop: CASSLGTGWVATYGYTF. DNA for the CDR3: TGTGCCAGCAGCTTAGGGACAGGGTGGGTTGCTACTTATGGCTACACCTTC.

This clonotype has a count of ten or more. V is TRBV7-3 and J is TRBJ1-2; tentative D call: TRBD1 (5 bases). Germline V gene lookup returns CDR1 SGHTA and CDR2 FQGTGA. The CDR3 covers 14 residues. V was cut by 5 bases and J by 2 bases, with 12 bases left in between. The CDR3 nucleotides read TGTGCCAGCAGCCCAGGACACTTGAACTATGGCTACACCTTC. It yields the protein CASSPGHLNYGYTF.

The sample holds a few counts of this clonotype. The gene calls are TRBV25-1 and TRBJ1-2; no definite D call. The germline gives CDR1 MGHDK, CDR2 SYGVNS. V was trimmed by 2 bases and J by 5 bases, leaving 12 bases between them. This CDR3 is built from 14 residues. In DNA, the CDR3 is TGTGCCAGCAGTGAAGATCTGGGCGGGTATGGCTACACCTTC. It translates to CASSEDLGGYGYTF.

This clonotype was counted between two and nine times. A much larger clone differs from this one at a single base, so this may be a read error. V gene TRBV10-3 combines with J gene TRBJ2-6; TRBD2 aligns across 7 bases. Germline lookup yields CDR1 ENHRY and CDR2 SYGVKD. This CDR3 spans 17 amino acids. The CDR3 DNA reads as TGTGCCAGCAGTGAGAGGAGCGGGGCCTCTGGGGCCAACGTCCTGACTTTC. This translates into CASSERSGASGANVLTF.

This clonotype was seen ten or more times. The chain recombines TRBV29-1 with TRBJ2-7, with D unclear. V was cut by 0 bases and J by 4 bases, with 16 bases left in between. Per germline, CDR1 SQVTM and CDR2 ANQGSEA. This CDR3 has 15 amino acids. The CDR3 reads CSVEDPASSRYEQYF. DNA for the CDR3: TGCAGCGTTGAAGATCCGGCCTCGTCGCGTTACGAGCAGTACTTC.

This clonotype was detected only a few times. The gene calls are TRBV10-3 and TRBJ2-7, with TRBD1 identical over 7 bases. The CDR3 has 17 amino acids. V lost 10 bases to trimming and J lost 3 bases; unmatched junction nucleotides: 21. CDR1 is ENHRY and CDR2 is SYGVKD in the germline V gene. The CDR3 nucleotides read TGTGCCAGCAGCCCGGACAGGACAAGACTACTGATCTACGAGCAGTACTTC. Protein sequence: CASSPDRTRLLIYEQYF.

The chain joins TRBV5-4 to TRBJ2-5, with 9 bases that match TRBD2. Germline V gives CDR1 SGHNT, CDR2 YYREEE (reference sequence). The J segment lost 3 bases and the V segment lost 4 bases, leaving 16 bases of the junction unmatched. The CDR3 has 18 residues. CDR3 sequence reads: CASSIAQALVAGEETQYF. The CDR3 DNA reads as TGTGCCAGCAGCATTGCCCAGGCCCTCGTAGCGGGAGAAGAGACCCAGTACTTC.

The chain links TRBV10-3 to TRBJ2-7, with D possibly being TRBD1 (7 bases). The DNA end favors TRBJ2-1, so the J call may be wrong. CDR1 ENHRY and CDR2 SYGVKD come from the germline V gene. The CDR3 totals 14 residues. The CDR3 protein is CAIGGGTDYNEQFF. The DNA for the CDR3 is TGTGCCATCGGAGGCGGGACAGATTACAATGAGCAGTTCTTC.

In this sample, this clonotype turned up once. This could be a read error, since a much larger clone is one nucleotide away. The V gene is TRBV2, the J gene TRBJ1-2; 11 bases line up with TRBD1. Germline V gene sequence: CDR1 SNHLY, CDR2 FYNNEI. V gave up 10 bases and J gave up 3 bases; unmatched junction bases: 4. The CDR3 contains 13 residues. The CDR3 coding sequence is TGTGCCAAAGGACAGGGGGCGGACTATGGCTACACCTTC. Protein: CAKGQGADYGYTF.

This clonotype was seen a few times. In DNA form, the CDR3 reads TGTGCCAGTCTAACTAGCTACACCGGGGAGCTGTTTTTT. Its translation is CASLTSYTGELFF. This chain uses TRBV19 with TRBJ2-2, with D perhaps matching TRBD2 (6 bases). From germline, CDR1 is LNHDA and CDR2 SQIVND (reference sequence). The CDR3 has 13 residues. V gave up 8 bases and J gave up 3 bases, with 10 bases separating them.

The genes are TRBV7-6 and TRBJ1-6; 8 bases agree with TRBD1. Germline-derived CDR1 and CDR2 are SGHVS and FNYEAQ. V lost 5 bases and J lost 2; bases outside the gene matches: 5. The CDR3 spans 16 residues. DNA for the CDR3: TGTGCCAGCAGCCCCGGGACAGGTCCCTATAATTCACCCCTCCACTTT. Translated, it gives CASSPGTGPYNSPLHF. The entire variable domain, with the rest obtained from reference TRBV7-6 and TRBJ1-6, is as follows: GAGVSQSPRYKVTKRGQDVALRCDPISGHVSLYWYRQALGQGPEFLTYFNYEAQQDKSGLPNDRFSAERPEGSISTLTIQRTEQRDSAMYRCASSPGTGPYNSPLHFGNGTRLTVT.

This clonotype was counted between two and nine times. This sequence joins TRBV30 and TRBJ1-2; D unclear. The germline V gene encodes CDR1 GTSNPN and CDR2 SVGIG (reference sequence). With 3 bases removed from V and 4 bases from J, the gap between germline ends came to 6 bases. This CDR3 has 11 residues. In nucleotides, the CDR3 is TGTGCCTGGAGGGCCCTCTATGGCTACACCTTC. This gives the protein CAWRALYGYTF.

Comment on this clonotype: A junction end diverges from the germline sequence, so it may reflect a read error. This rearrangement joins TRBV24-1 to TRBJ1-1; the match to TRBD1 covers 7 bases. The CDR3 spans 13 residues. Germline CDR1 is KGHDR and CDR2 is SFDVKD. For the CDR3, the DNA is TGTGCCATCAGTCCGGACAGGAGGGCTGAAGCTTTCTTT. It specifies CAISPDRRAEAFF.

V is TRBV11-3 and J is TRBJ1-6; the D is unclear. This CDR3 has 13 residues. V shed 1 base and J shed 14 bases, with 12 bases lying between them. Germline values: CDR1 SGHNT, CDR2 YENEEA. The CDR3 bases are TGTGCCAGCAGCTTAGGCGGGGTTGCCACCCTCCACTTT. The encoded protein is CASSLGGVATLHF.

This clonotype was seen only once. The gene calls are TRBV25-1 and TRBJ1-6; 7 positions match TRBD1. CDR3 length: 13 amino acids. CDR1 is MGHDK and CDR2 is SYGVNS in the germline V gene. The V segment lost 8 bases and the J segment 10 bases; nucleotides outside the gene matches: 8. CDR3 sequence reads: CASQENRGSPLHF. The DNA of the CDR3 is TGTGCCAGCCAAGAGAACAGGGGCTCACCCCTCCACTTT.

As regards this clonotype: A clone one base away is much larger, so this may be a read error. The gene calls are TRBV7-3 and TRBJ1-1; D is undetermined. V was cut by 6 bases and J by 1 base, with 12 bases left in between. CDR1 and CDR2 from the germline V gene are SGHTA and FQGTGA. This CDR3 is built from 14 residues. This CDR3 is CASRPSAANTEAFF. The CDR3 DNA is TGTGCCAGCAGACCAAGTGCGGCGAACACTGAAGCTTTCTTT. Full variable domain (remainder filled in from reference TRBV7-3 and TRBJ1-1): GAGVSQTPSNKVTEKGKYVELRCDPISGHTALYWYRQSLGQGPEFLIYFQGTGAADDSGLPNDRFFAVRPEGSVSTLKIQRTERGDSAVYLCASRPSAANTEAFFGQGTRLTVV.

This clonotype was found many times. This rearrangement joins TRBV20-1 to TRBJ1-1, with a weak D call TRBD1 (6 bases). The germline V gene has CDR1 DFQATT and CDR2 SNEGSKA (reference sequence). The CDR3 consists of 14 residues. Trimming pared 1 base from V and 0 bases from J, leaving 9 bases between. The CDR3 here is CSARADSMNTEAFF. The CDR3 DNA sequence: TGCAGTGCTAGAGCGGACAGCATGAACACTGAAGCTTTCTTT.

The chain links TRBV29-1 to TRBJ1-2; D not resolved. The CDR3 spans 14 residues. Trimming cost V 4 bases and J 1 base, with 13 bases left between them. Germline-derived CDR1 and CDR2 are SQVTM and ANQGSEA. For the CDR3, the DNA is TGCAGCGTTGGTGTACAGAACCTTAACTATGGCTACACCTTC. Amino acid sequence: CSVGVQNLNYGYTF. The full variable domain, in which reference TRBV29-1 and TRBJ1-2 provide the parts outside the CDR3, is SAVISQKPSRDICQRGTSLTIQCQVDSQVTMMFWYRQQPGQSLTLIATANQGSEATYESGFVIDKFPISRPNLTFSTLTVSNMSPEDSSIYLCSVGVQNLNYGYTFGSGTRLTVV.

About this clonotype itself: A much larger clone sits a single nucleotide away, making a read error possible. This rearrangement joins TRBV25-1 to TRBJ1-5; D unclear. The CDR3 is 14 residues long. The V gene's germline CDR1 is MGHDK and CDR2 SYGVNS. Trimming took off 2 bases at V and 0 bases at J, with 5 bases between the two ends. In DNA, the CDR3 is TGTGCCAGCAGTGAAGGATATAGCAATCAGCCCCAGCATTTT. It encodes CASSEGYSNQPQHF.

The chain combines TRBV5-4 with TRBJ1-1, with 9 bases lining up with TRBD1. After removal of 4 bases from V and 11 bases from J, the junction contained 6 bases not matched to a gene. This CDR3 has 12 residues. Germline lookup yields CDR1 SGHNT and CDR2 YYREEE (reference sequence). In nucleotides, the CDR3 is TGTGCCAGCAGCGACCGGGACAGGGAGGCTTTCTTT. Amino acid sequence: CASSDRDREAFF.

Details on this clonotype: A read error may account for a junction end that differs from germline. V and J are TRBV14 and TRBJ1-1, with D unclear. The CDR3 consists of 12 residues. Germline CDR1 and CDR2: SGHDN and FVKESK. The CDR3 here is CASSQETTKAFF. The CDR3 nucleotides are TGTGCCAGCAGCCAAGAGACCACTAAAGCTTTCTTT.

The chain has TRBV2 and TRBJ2-5; D possibly corresponds to TRBD2 (7 bases). V was clipped by 5 bases and J by 5 bases, with 12 bases between them. This CDR3 contains 13 residues. From germline, CDR1 is SNHLY and CDR2 FYNNEI. The DNA for the CDR3 is TGTGCCAGCAGTTGGGGGGGCTTGGAGACCCAGTACTTC. It encodes CASSWGGLETQYF.

The chain joins TRBV19 to TRBJ2-2; possible D gene TRBD2, 5 bases. The V end was cut by 5 bases, the J end by 0 bases, with 13 bases between. The CDR3 totals 16 residues. Germline loops: CDR1 LNHDA, CDR2 SQIVND (reference sequence). In nucleotides, the CDR3 is TGTGCCAGTAGTGTAAGAAGGGAGTCGAACACCGGGGAGCTGTTTTTT. It codes for CASSVRRESNTGELFF.

This chain joins TRBV10-2 and TRBJ2-5; TRBD2 might be the D (6 bases). Per germline, CDR1 WSHSY and CDR2 SAAADI. The length of the CDR3 is 13 residues. V was trimmed by 8 bases and J by 2 bases, leaving 12 bases between them. CDR3 protein: CASGGRLQETQYF. Written as DNA, the CDR3 is TGCGCCAGCGGGGGGAGACTGCAAGAGACCCAGTACTTC.

The chain joins TRBV29-1 to TRBJ2-5, with TRBD2 matching 8 bases. The DNA end lines up better with TRBJ2-1; the J call may be wrong. Germline-derived CDR1 and CDR2 are SQVTM and ANQGSEA. The CDR3 consists of 12 residues. This chain's CDR3 is CSVEGLEAEQFF. The CDR3 DNA is TGCAGCGTTGAGGGACTAGAGGCTGAGCAGTTCTTC.

This clonotype was found many times. This chain joins TRBV20-1 and TRBJ2-7, with TRBD2 matching 7 bases. V gave up 2 bases and J gave up 4 bases; unmatched junction bases: 2. Germline values: CDR1 DFQATT, CDR2 SNEGSKA (reference sequence). This CDR3 contains 12 residues. CDR3 protein: CSARLAEYEQYF. CDR3 coding DNA: TGCAGTGCTAGACTAGCGGAGTACGAGCAGTACTTC.